One and the same sample provided the 21 T cell receptor delta chains below, sequenced in a study of gamma-delta chains in newborns, infants, children. TCRdb called clones anew from the reads with CATT. Among 8,600 or so delta-chain clones listed, about 3.4% were seen once. Sequencing was done on a sample of blood. The receptors originated from a child who was a newborn, infant or young child, either healthy, febrile or measles-vaccinated (not recorded which).

The sample holds a few counts of this clone. Just one base apart from a much larger clone, this may be a read error. The sample has other DNA sequences that encode this CDR3 too. V usage is TRDV2 and J usage is TRDJ1; 9 nucleotides match TRDD3. The CDR3 covers 15 residues. Germline V lookup: CDR1 GEAIGNYY, CDR2 EKD. The DNA for the CDR3 is TGTGCCTGTGATCTACTGGGGGAATACACCGATAAACTCATCTTC. Its translation: CACDLLGEYTDKLIF.

The table lists this clone with a few counts. This probably arose from a read error, given a far larger clone one base away. At the DNA level, this CDR3 is encoded by other sequences in the same sample as well. The chain links TRDV2 to TRDJ3, with TRDD3 matching over 11 bases. Trimming cost V 1 base and J 2 bases; bases outside gene matches: 3. Germline-derived CDR1 and CDR2 are GEAIGNYY and EKD. This CDR3 is 18 amino acids long. CDR3 sequence: CACDTVLGDTWDTRQMFF. The CDR3, as DNA: TGTGCCTGTGACACAGTACTGGGGGATACCTGGGACACCCGACAGATGTTTTTC.

In regard to this clone: A read error is the likely source, as a far larger clone sits one nucleotide away. Different DNA sequences within this sample yield the same CDR3. The rearrangement links TRDV2 to TRDJ3; the D is unclear. Trimming left V 7 bases short and J 0 bases short, with 18 bases between. CDR1 and CDR2 (germline): GEAIGNYY, EKD. This CDR3 spans 18 amino acids. The CDR3 nucleotides are TGTGCCTGCGACGCCGTACTAAGCAGCTCCTGGGACACCCGACAGATGTTTTTC. Translating it yields CACDAVLSSSWDTRQMFF.

By share of the sample, this clone is medium-sized. The sample carries other DNA sequences with the same CDR3. V gene TRDV2 combines with J gene TRDJ1; 9 bases match TRDD3. CDR1 and CDR2 from the germline V gene are GEAIGNYY and EKD. The CDR3 covers 18 residues. V shed 2 bases, J shed 0 bases, and the junction held 12 bases outside the gene matches. CDR3 amino acids: CACDIVLGDYSYTDKLIF. Here the CDR3 DNA reads TGTGCCTGTGACATAGTACTGGGGGACTACTCGTACACCGATAAACTCATCTTT.

The sample holds a few counts of this clone. This sequence is one base from a far larger clone and is likely a read error. In the same sample, other DNA sequences code for this CDR3. The chain has TRDV2 and TRDJ2, with TRDD3 matching over 12 bases. Per germline, CDR1 GEAIGNYY and CDR2 EKD. The CDR3 has 16 residues. The CDR3 region has the DNA TGTGCCTGTGACATACTGGGGGATACTTTGACGGCACAACTCTTCTTT. Encoded protein: CACDILGDTLTAQLFF.

This clone was found a few times. Possible read error: a much larger clone is one base away. The V call is TRDV2, the J call TRDJ3; 11 bases align to TRDD3. The V gene end was trimmed by 3 bases and the J gene end by 2 bases; junction bases not matched to a gene: 11. The CDR3 loop spans 20 amino acids. CDR1 is GEAIGNYY and CDR2 is EKD in the germline V gene. The CDR3 region has the DNA TGTGCCTGTGACGCAGCTGGGGGATACCCCGGCCCCTGGGACACCCGACAGATGTTTTTC. It specifies CACDAAGGYPGPWDTRQMFF.

This clone was seen a few times. This chain connects TRDV1 to TRDJ1, with 12 bases that match TRDD3. Germline assignment: CDR1 TSWWSYY and CDR2 QGS. The V segment lost 3 bases and the J segment 1 base; nucleotides outside the gene matches: 18. This CDR3 has 21 amino acids. The CDR3 DNA sequence: TGTGCTCTTGGGGACCCAGGCCTTCCTACCTCTGGGGGATACGGCACCGATAAACTCATCTTT. Its translation is CALGDPGLPTSGGYGTDKLIF.

In the case of this clone: One base separates it from a far larger clone, so it is likely a read error. The V and J genes are TRDV2 and TRDJ2, with a possible D match to TRDD3 (6 bases). V was pared by 2 bases and J by 1 base, with 10 bases between. The CDR3 is 15 amino acids. In germline, CDR1 is GEAIGNYY, CDR2 EKD. The CDR3 spells CACDIPGDLTAQLFF. The CDR3 bases are TGTGCCTGTGACATACCGGGGGATTTGACAGCACAACTCTTCTTT.

By frequency in the sample, this clone is medium-sized. The sample holds other DNA sequences that translate to the same CDR3. The chain uses TRDV2 and TRDJ2; TRDD3 is a possible D gene (6 bases). Between the trimmed V and J ends, which lost 3 bases and 0 bases, there was a span of 16 bases. Germline assignment: CDR1 GEAIGNYY and CDR2 EKD. CDR3 size: 17 residues. In nucleotides, the CDR3 is TGTGCCTGTGACGCACTGGGAGATGCGTCTTTGACAGCACAACTCTTCTTT. Protein product: CACDALGDASLTAQLFF.

This clone has only a few counts. This may come from a read error, since a much larger clone is one base off. Within the sample, other DNA sequences also encode this same CDR3. The J gene is TRDJ2, the V gene TRDV2; 10 nucleotides agree with TRDD3. The CDR3 consists of 17 residues. Germline CDR1 reads GEAIGNYY; CDR2 reads EKD. V lost 2 bases and J lost 0; bases outside the gene matches: 5. The CDR3 loop is CACDKLGDGALTAQLFF. The CDR3 nucleotides read TGTGCCTGTGACAAACTGGGGGATGGGGCTTTGACAGCACAACTCTTCTTT.

This clone was counted between two and nine times. The chain employs TRDV2 and TRDJ1, with 11 positions matching TRDD3. The length of the CDR3 is 17 residues. The V and J ends lost 0 bases and 0 bases, in that order; junction bases with no gene match: 5. Germline CDR1 GEAIGNYY, CDR2 EKD. This CDR3 is CACDTYWGIEYTDKLIF. The CDR3 bases are TGTGCCTGTGACACCTACTGGGGGATAGAGTACACCGATAAACTCATCTTT.

As for this clone: A much larger clone lies a single base off, so this may be a read error. Other DNA variants within this sample encode the same CDR3. The chain carries TRDV2 and TRDJ3, with TRDD3 matching over 10 bases. The germline CDR1 and CDR2 sequences are GEAIGNYY and EKD. V shed 7 bases, J shed 0 bases, and the junction held 8 bases outside the gene matches. This CDR3 contains 18 residues. CDR3 nucleotide sequence: TGTGCCTGCGACCAACTGGGGGATCGCTCCTGGGACACCCGACAGATGTTTTTC. As protein: CACDQLGDRSWDTRQMFF.

This clone was counted between two and nine times. This likely stems from a read error, as it lies one base from a far larger clone. Other DNA sequences within the sample encode an identical CDR3. The chain carries TRDV2 and TRDJ1; TRDD3 matches at 7 bases. The CDR3 has 14 residues. Looked up from germline, CDR1 is GEAIGNYY and CDR2 is EKD. V lost 7 bases, J lost 10 bases, and 17 bases stayed unmatched. The CDR3 bases are TGTGCCTGCGACTCCATTACTGGGGACCTGGGACTCATCTTT. Amino acid sequence: CACDSITGDLGLIF.

With respect to this clone: This may be a read error, as it is one base from a much larger clone. Other DNA sequences within the sample encode an identical CDR3. The chain is built from TRDV2 and TRDJ3; 7 bases are shared with TRDD3. The CDR3 totals 21 residues. V gave up 0 bases and J gave up 2 bases; unmatched junction bases: 15. Germline lookup yields CDR1 GEAIGNYY and CDR2 EKD. The CDR3 DNA reads as TGTGCCTGTGACACCGTGGGGGACACGCTCTTCCAAACCTGGGACACCCGACAGATGTTTTTC. Protein product: CACDTVGDTLFQTWDTRQMFF.

This clone was counted many times. V usage is TRDV2 and J usage is TRDJ3, with TRDD3 matching 10 bases. The CDR3 runs 17 residues. Per the germline V gene, CDR1 is GEAIGNYY and CDR2 is EKD. The J segment lost 5 bases and the V segment lost 0 bases, leaving 3 bases of the junction unmatched. The CDR3 region is CACDTWGILGDTRQMFF. DNA for the CDR3: TGTGCCTGTGACACCTGGGGGATACTCGGGGACACCCGACAGATGTTTTTC.

This clone was detected only a few times. A much bigger clone sits one base away, suggesting this may be a read error. The chain is built from TRDV2 and TRDJ2; 8 bases are a match to TRDD3. The CDR3 covers 15 residues. Germline assignment: CDR1 GEAIGNYY and CDR2 EKD. The J segment lost 5 bases and the V segment lost 3 bases, leaving 7 bases of the junction unmatched. The CDR3 nucleotides are TGTGCCTGTGACCCTCTACTGGGGGGTACAGCACAACTCTTCTTT. It yields the protein CACDPLLGGTAQLFF.

Sample share makes this clone medium-sized (0.01 to 0.1%). The rearrangement uses TRDV2 and TRDJ3, with a weak D call TRDD3 (6 bases). The CDR3 covers 17 residues. Germline CDR1 is GEAIGNYY and CDR2 is EKD. Trimming cost V 0 bases and J 0 bases, with 8 bases left between them. The chain's CDR3 is CACDTWGFSWDTRQMFF. The CDR3 DNA sequence: TGTGCCTGTGACACCTGGGGGTTCTCCTGGGACACCCGACAGATGTTTTTC.

The sample holds a few counts of this clone. The TCRdb record carries a much larger clone's protein, which differs from this DNA's translation at residue 13; a read error is the likely cause, and the protein listed here is the DNA translation. The rearrangement uses TRDV2 and TRDJ3, with 12 bases aligning to TRDD3. Germline lookup yields CDR1 GEAIGNYY and CDR2 EKD. The CDR3 covers 18 residues. CDR3 nucleotide sequence: TGTGCCTGTGACAAAATACTGGGGGATACCTGGGACCCCCGACAGATGTTTTTC. Protein sequence: CACDKILGDTWDPRQMFF.

This clone has more than one count but fewer than ten. In the same sample, other DNA sequences code for this CDR3. The chain carries TRDV2 and TRDJ3; TRDD3 agrees at 12 bases. CDR1 is GEAIGNYY, CDR2 EKD, per germline. With 0 bases clipped from V and 0 bases from J, the junction kept 8 bases outside the gene matches. CDR3 size: 21 residues. The CDR3, as DNA: TGTGCCTGTGACACCGTACTGGGGGATACTCCCAGCTCCTGGGACACCCGACAGATGTTTTTC. It codes for CACDTVLGDTPSSWDTRQMFF.

Concerning this clone: With a much larger clone just one base away, this may be a read error. This specimen includes other DNA sequences encoding the same CDR3. The chain recombines TRDV2 with TRDJ3; 10 bases agree with TRDD3. Germline V gene sequence: CDR1 GEAIGNYY, CDR2 EKD. This CDR3 has 17 amino acids. Trimming cost V 3 bases and J 1 base; bases outside gene matches: 2. Here the CDR3 DNA reads TGTGCCTGTGACGCCTGGGGGATATCCTGGGACACCCGACAGATGTTTTTC. Its translation: CACDAWGISWDTRQMFF.

This clone was detected only a few times. The protein held in TCRdb is that of a much larger clone and does not match this DNA's translation at residue 5, likely because of a read error; the protein shown is translated from the DNA. CDR3 sequence: CACDVTGGGSWDTRQMFF. CDR3 DNA sequence: TGTGCCTGTGACGTTACTGGGGGAGGCTCCTGGGACACCCGACAGATGTTTTTC. The chain carries TRDV2 and TRDJ3; 9 bases match TRDD3. CDR3 size: 18 residues. The V segment lost 3 bases and the J segment 0 bases; nucleotides outside the gene matches: 5. Germline V lookup: CDR1 GEAIGNYY, CDR2 EKD.